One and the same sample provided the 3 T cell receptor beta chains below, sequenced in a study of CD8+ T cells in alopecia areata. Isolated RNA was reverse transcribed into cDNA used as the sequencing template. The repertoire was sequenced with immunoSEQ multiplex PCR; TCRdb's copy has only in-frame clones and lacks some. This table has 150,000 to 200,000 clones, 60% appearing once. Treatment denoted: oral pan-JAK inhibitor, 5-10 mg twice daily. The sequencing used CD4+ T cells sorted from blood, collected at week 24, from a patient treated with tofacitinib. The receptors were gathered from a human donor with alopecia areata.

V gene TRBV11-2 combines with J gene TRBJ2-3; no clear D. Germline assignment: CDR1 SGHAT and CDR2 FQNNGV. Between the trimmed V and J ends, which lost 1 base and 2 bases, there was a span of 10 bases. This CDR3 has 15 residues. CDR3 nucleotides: TGTGCCAGCAGCTTAGCCGGCTGGTCCACAGATACGCAGTATTTT. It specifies CASSLAGWSTDTQYF.

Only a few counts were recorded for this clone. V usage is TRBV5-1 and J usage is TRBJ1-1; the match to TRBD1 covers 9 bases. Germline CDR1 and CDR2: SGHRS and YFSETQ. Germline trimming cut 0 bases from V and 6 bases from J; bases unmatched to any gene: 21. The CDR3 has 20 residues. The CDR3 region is CASSLGQGGSSSRRSAEAFF. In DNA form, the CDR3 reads TGCGCCAGCAGCTTGGGACAGGGGGGCAGCAGTTCCCGGCGCAGCGCTGAAGCTTTCTTT.

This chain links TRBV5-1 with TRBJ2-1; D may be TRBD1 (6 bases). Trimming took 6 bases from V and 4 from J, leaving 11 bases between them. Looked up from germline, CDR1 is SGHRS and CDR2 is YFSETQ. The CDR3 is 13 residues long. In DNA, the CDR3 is TGCGCCAGCACTGGGGGCGGTTACAATGAGCAGTTCTTC. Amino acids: CASTGGGYNEQFF.